The next 22 T cell receptor beta chains were all read from a single sample in a study of shared clonotypes between healthy human individuals. Data came from immunoSEQ multiplex PCR; TCRdb stores just in-frame clones and leaves some out. The sample contains about 870,000 clones, over 90% of which appear only once. Naive CD8 isolation took CD45RO-negative cells positively selected for CCR7 and excluded terminally differentiated effector memory CD45RA+ cells. Sequenced sample: naive CD8+ T cells sorted from blood. Source of these receptors: a man aged 25 to 45 in good health.

This clone was recorded only once. V is TRBV18 and J is TRBJ2-1, with 12 bases matching TRBD2. Germline V gene data show CDR1 as KGHSH and CDR2 as LQKENI. The CDR3 runs 17 residues. Unmatched junction bases numbered 11, after V lost 2 bases and J lost 9 bases. CDR3 residues: CASSPRLAGDIIIEQFF. The CDR3 DNA is TGTGCCAGCTCACCAAGACTAGCGGGAGACATTATCATTGAGCAGTTCTTC.

This clone was observed a single time. The chain joins TRBV27 to TRBJ2-1; weak D call: TRBD2 (6 bases). This CDR3 has 14 amino acids. V lost 3 bases and J 5 bases, leaving 11 bases between the germline ends. The germline V gene encodes CDR1 MNHEY and CDR2 SMNVEV (reference sequence). CDR3 in DNA: TGTGCCAGCAGTTTGCGGGATTCCGACAATGAGCAGTTCTTC. Its translation is CASSLRDSDNEQFF.

The chain links TRBV11-3 to TRBJ2-7; D unresolved. The V end lost 5 bases, the J end lost 5 bases, and 10 bases lay between the germline ends. The CDR3 consists of 12 residues. Germline assignment: CDR1 SGHNT and CDR2 YENEEA. The CDR3 bases are TGTGCCAGCAGCCACTGGGCCAACGAGCAGTACTTC. Its translation is CASSHWANEQYF.

This clone was seen just once. The chain links TRBV23-1 to TRBJ2-7; D gene ambiguous. TRBV23-1 belongs to the ORF category, with a function that is uncertain. The CDR3 sequence is 12 residues long. V lost 1 base, J lost 7 bases, and 8 bases lay in between. Written as DNA, the CDR3 is TGCGCCAGCAGTCAATTCCCCGGAGAGCAGTACTTC. The encoded protein is CASSQFPGEQYF.

This chain uses TRBV15 with TRBJ2-7; TRBD2 matches 7 bases. Trimming cost V 0 bases and J 1 base; bases outside gene matches: 6. Looked up from germline, CDR1 is LNHNV and CDR2 is YYDKDF (reference sequence). The CDR3 length is 16 residues. The CDR3 here is CATSRDLLAASYEQYF. In DNA form, the CDR3 reads TGTGCCACCAGCAGAGATCTGCTAGCGGCTTCCTACGAGCAGTACTTC.

CDR3 region: CASSLRISTDTQYF. The CDR3 bases are TGTGCCAGCAGCTTAAGGATCAGCACAGATACGCAGTATTTT. V and J are TRBV7-2 and TRBJ2-3; unclear D gene. This CDR3 has 14 amino acids. Germline assignment: CDR1 SGHTA and CDR2 FQGNSA. Trimming shortened V by 2 bases and J by 0 bases, and 6 bases separated the two germline ends.

The CDR3 reads CASSLAQGPEAFF. Here the CDR3 DNA reads TGTGCCAGCAGCTTAGCACAGGGACCTGAAGCTTTCTTT. The V call is TRBV13, the J call TRBJ1-1; a weak D match, TRBD1 (6 bases). V lost 1 base to trimming and J lost 6 bases, with 9 bases between them. The CDR3 length is 13 residues. Germline V gene lookup returns CDR1 PRHDT and CDR2 FYEKMQ (reference sequence).

As DNA, the CDR3 is TGTGCCAGCAACGGTTTTTCGGAGACCCAGTACTTC. The encoded protein is CASNGFSETQYF. The V and J genes are TRBV28 and TRBJ2-5; D call uncertain. Germline CDR1 reads MDHEN; CDR2 reads SYDVKM. This CDR3 is built from 12 residues. V was cut by 7 bases and J by 5 bases, with 11 bases left in between.

The CDR3 loop is CASSSSNLQGADGETQYF. The CDR3 DNA follows: TGTGCCAGCAGTTCCTCCAATCTACAGGGGGCGGATGGAGAGACCCAGTACTTC. The V gene is TRBV27, the J gene TRBJ2-5, with 9 bases fitting TRBD1. V was pared by 4 bases and J by 4 bases, with 16 bases of the junction left unmatched. CDR3 length equals 18 residues. CDR1 is MNHEY, CDR2 SMNVEV, per germline (reference sequence).

J is TRBJ2-7 and V is TRBV27; possibly TRBD2 for D (6 bases). The germline CDR1 and CDR2 sequences are MNHEY and SMNVEV (reference sequence). This CDR3 spans 15 amino acids. The V end was cut by 0 bases, the J end by 4 bases, with 13 bases between. This chain's CDR3 is CASSLSGGAGYEQYF. DNA of the CDR3: TGTGCCAGCAGTTTATCAGGAGGGGCTGGGTACGAGCAGTACTTC.

The chain couples TRBV7-9 to TRBJ1-2; the D gene is possibly TRBD1 (6 bases). Trimming took 5 bases from V and 6 from J, leaving 13 bases between them. The CDR3 consists of 13 residues. Germline assignment: CDR1 SEHNR and CDR2 FQNEAQ (reference sequence). CDR3 region: CASSPSGGDGYTF. The CDR3 region has the DNA TGTGCCAGCAGCCCATCCGGGGGCGATGGCTACACCTTC.

V gene TRBV27 combines with J gene TRBJ2-3; 10 nucleotides match TRBD1. The CDR3 has 17 residues. Germline values: CDR1 MNHEY, CDR2 SMNVEV (reference sequence). The V and J ends lost 5 bases and 0 bases, in that order; junction bases with no gene match: 8. The CDR3 DNA reads TGTGCCAGCAGTAACCGGGACAGGGGACAAAGCACAGATACGCAGTATTTT. Translated: CASSNRDRGQSTDTQYF.

The chain carries TRBV27 and TRBJ2-1; 9 positions agree with TRBD2. The trim removed 5 bases at V and 8 bases at J, leaving 7 bases unmatched. In germline, CDR1 is MNHEY, CDR2 SMNVEV (reference sequence). The CDR3 is 14 amino acids. Here the CDR3 DNA reads TGTGCCAGCAGTGGGACTAGCCCCTATTATGAGCAGTTCTTC. Its protein product is CASSGTSPYYEQFF.

The rearrangement joins TRBV14 to TRBJ2-1; 10 nucleotides agree with TRBD2. The CDR3 is made up of 16 amino acids. Trimming took 3 bases from V and 5 from J; bases not matched to a gene: 7. Germline values: CDR1 SGHDN, CDR2 FVKESK. CDR3 in amino acids: CASSHHIGTSDNEQFF. The CDR3 DNA is TGTGCCAGCAGCCATCATATAGGGACTAGCGACAATGAGCAGTTCTTC.

This clone was seen only once. This rearrangement joins TRBV7-2 to TRBJ2-7, with a weak D call TRBD1 (5 bases). Germline CDR1 reads SGHTA; CDR2 reads FQGNSA. V gave up 4 bases and J gave up 0 bases, with 10 bases separating them. The CDR3 consists of 14 residues. CDR3 in amino acids: CASSSWGVSYEQYF. In DNA form, the CDR3 reads TGTGCCAGCAGCTCCTGGGGCGTCTCCTACGAGCAGTACTTC.

In the case of this clone: An end of the junction differs from the germline gene, which may be a read error. The chain uses TRBV29-1 and TRBJ2-1; 8 nucleotides align to TRBD2. The germline gives CDR1 SQVTM, CDR2 ANQGSEA. The CDR3 contains 10 residues. Here the CDR3 DNA reads TGCAGCGTTTTAGCGGGGATGGGGGTCTTC. It translates to CSVLAGMGVF.

The chain carries TRBV25-1 and TRBJ1-5; no firm D call. CDR1 is MGHDK and CDR2 is SYGVNS in the germline V gene. CDR3 length: 13 amino acids. Trimming cost V 3 bases and J 5 bases, with 8 bases left between them. CDR3: CASSDFGDQPQHF. Here the CDR3 DNA reads TGTGCCAGCAGTGATTTCGGTGATCAGCCCCAGCATTTT.

The DNA of the CDR3 is TGTGCCAGCTACCCCCACAGATCCTACATGAACACTGAAGCTTTCTTT. It yields the protein CASYPHRSYMNTEAFF. This chain links TRBV5-8 with TRBJ1-1; D is ambiguous. Germline loops: CDR1 SGHTS, CDR2 YDEGEE. Trimming took 7 bases from V and 0 from J, leaving 19 bases between them. The CDR3 sequence is 16 residues long.

V usage is TRBV18 and J usage is TRBJ2-5; D may be TRBD1 (5 bases). The CDR3 runs 13 residues. CDR1 and CDR2 (germline): KGHSH, LQKENI. Trimming left V 5 bases short and J 3 bases short, with 10 bases between. In DNA form, the CDR3 reads TGTGCCAGCTCAAGGGGAACCAAAGAGACCCAGTACTTC. Protein: CASSRGTKETQYF.

The chain links TRBV2 to TRBJ1-5; D gene uncertain. This CDR3 has 13 residues. Germline-derived CDR1 and CDR2 are SNHLY and FYNNEI. Trimming took off 3 bases at V and 0 bases at J, with 3 bases between the two ends. CDR3 sequence reads: CASSDYSNQPQHF. The DNA of the CDR3 is TGTGCCAGCAGTGATTATAGCAATCAGCCCCAGCATTTT.

V gene TRBV2 combines with J gene TRBJ2-7; no clear D. Trimming left V 4 bases short and J 3 bases short, with 4 bases between. Germline-derived CDR1 and CDR2 are SNHLY and FYNNEI. The CDR3 sequence is 11 residues long. CDR3 DNA sequence: TGTGCCAGCAGTGGGGTCTACGAGCAGTACTTC. Protein product: CASSGVYEQYF.

The chain employs TRBV19 and TRBJ1-5; D may be TRBD1 (5 bases). The CDR3 extends over 14 amino acids. Germline-derived CDR1 and CDR2 are LNHDA and SQIVND (reference sequence). Trimming removed 8 bases at V and 3 bases at J, with 14 bases between. CDR3 sequence reads: CASGFWGFNQPQHF. The CDR3 DNA reads as TGTGCCAGTGGGTTTTGGGGGTTCAATCAGCCCCAGCATTTT.